Below are 23 T cell receptor beta chains sequenced from a single sample in a study of PD-1 blockade in classical Hodgkin lymphoma. Each of the patients experienced relapse following autologous stem cell transplantation, and their brentuximab vedotin exposure differed. The protocol was immunoSEQ multiplex PCR, while the TCRdb copy is restricted to in-frame clones and leaves out a portion. The data show approximately 60,000 clones, with approximately 90% seen just once and around 13% held by the top ten. This specimen consisted of peripheral blood mononuclear cells (PBMCs), obtained at baseline. The receptors were gathered from a human donor with classical Hodgkin lymphoma.

The J gene is TRBJ2-1, the V gene TRBV5-6; 11 bases line up with TRBD2. Germline CDR1 and CDR2: SGHDT and YYEEEE. V trimming: 2 bases; J trimming: 0 bases; junction bases outside the gene matches: 4. The CDR3 totals 17 residues. CDR3 coding DNA: TGTGCCAGCAGCTTAAGACTAGCGGGGAGCTCCTACAATGAGCAGTTCTTC. Translated, it gives CASSLRLAGSSYNEQFF. The variable domain in full, completed from reference TRBV5-6 and TRBJ2-1, reads DAGVTQSPTHLIKTRGQQVTLRCSPKSGHDTVSWYQQALGQGPQFIFQYYEEEERQRGNFPDRFSGHQFPNYSSELNVNALLLGDSALYLCASSLRLAGSSYNEQFFGPGTRLTVL.

The V call is TRBV7-2, the J call TRBJ2-5; no reliable D call. V lost 0 bases and J lost 5, with 4 bases in between. Germline assignment: CDR1 SGHTA and CDR2 FQGNSA. The CDR3 is 12 residues long. CDR3 amino acids: CASSLAGETQYF. For the CDR3, the DNA is TGTGCCAGCAGCTTAGCCGGGGAGACCCAGTACTTC.

The CDR3: CASRAGAESIQYF. DNA of the CDR3: TGTGCCAGCAGGGCGGGGGCCGAGTCCATTCAGTACTTC. The chain couples TRBV11-2 to TRBJ2-4; perhaps TRBD2 as D (7 bases). V was cut by 6 bases and J by 9 bases, with 15 bases left in between. This CDR3 is built from 13 residues. From germline, CDR1 is SGHAT and CDR2 FQNNGV.

Only one count was recorded for this clone. This chain uses TRBV23-1 with TRBJ1-1, with 9 bases identical to TRBD1. TRBV23-1 qualifies as an ORF whose function is uncertain. Germline trimming cut 7 bases from V and 1 base from J; bases unmatched to any gene: 4. The CDR3 loop spans 14 amino acids. The CDR3 spells CASTSDRGNTEAFF. As DNA, the CDR3 is TGCGCCAGCACGTCGGACAGGGGGAACACTGAAGCTTTCTTT.

The chain has TRBV10-3 and TRBJ1-2; 10 positions agree with TRBD1. The CDR3 spans 16 residues. Germline CDR1 reads ENHRY; CDR2 reads SYGVKD. V dropped 3 bases and J dropped 0; count of bases not matched to a gene: 4. CDR3 bases: TGTGCCATCAGTGACGACAGGGGGCGAGCTAACTATGGCTACACCTTC. It encodes CAISDDRGRANYGYTF.

This chain joins TRBV6-5 and TRBJ2-7, with D possibly matching TRBD1 (6 bases). The length of the CDR3 is 14 residues. Germline loops: CDR1 MNHEY, CDR2 SVGAGI. Trimming shortened V by 0 bases and J by 6 bases, and 12 bases separated the two germline ends. CDR3: CASSYSVQGIEQYF. CDR3 DNA: TGTGCCAGCAGTTACTCGGTACAGGGAATCGAGCAGTACTTC.

The V and J genes are TRBV5-3 and TRBJ1-2; D possibly corresponds to TRBD1 (5 bases). TRBV5-3 is annotated as an ORF whose role is uncertain. This CDR3 region has 15 residues. The V end was cut by 0 bases, the J end by 4 bases, with 13 bases between. The CDR3 region is CARSLERGSSYGYTF. As DNA, the CDR3 is TGTGCCAGAAGCTTGGAAAGGGGATCGAGCTATGGCTACACCTTC.

The chain joins TRBV6-7 to TRBJ1-2, with D possibly being TRBD1 (6 bases). TRBV6-7 is treated as an ORF (open reading frame) with a function not yet certain. V shed 5 bases and J shed 2 bases, with 18 bases lying between them. The length of the CDR3 is 16 residues. The CDR3 DNA reads as TGTGCCAGCAGTCGCCCCGGGGGGCTGGCCAACTATGGCTACACCTTC. Its protein product is CASSRPGGLANYGYTF.

The CDR3 loop reads CAITKSRGGTGRREQYF. CDR3 nucleotide sequence: TGTGCCATCACCAAGTCGCGGGGGGGGACAGGCCGTCGCGAGCAGTACTTC. The chain joins TRBV10-3 to TRBJ2-7; a possible D gene is TRBD2 (9 bases). Deletions cut 7 bases from V and 6 bases from J, with 28 bases between. The CDR3 loop spans 17 amino acids. Per germline, CDR1 ENHRY and CDR2 SYGVKD.

The CDR3 region is CASSLAFRGYANTGELFF. The CDR3, as DNA: TGTGCCAGCAGCTTAGCGTTTAGAGGATACGCGAACACCGGGGAGCTGTTTTTT. The chain employs TRBV13 and TRBJ2-2; D gene ambiguous. The CDR3 runs 18 residues. Per the germline V gene, CDR1 is PRHDT and CDR2 is FYEKMQ (reference sequence). The V and J ends lost 1 base and 0 bases respectively, with 15 bases between them.

This chain joins TRBV7-2 and TRBJ1-2, with D unclear. CDR3 length equals 16 residues. Trimming stripped 1 base from V and 0 bases from J, with 12 bases between. The germline V gene has CDR1 SGHTA and CDR2 FQGNSA. The CDR3 bases are TGTGCCAGCAGCTTAGGGTTGGCCAGGACTAACTATGGCTACACCTTC. Translated, it gives CASSLGLARTNYGYTF.

V usage is TRBV30 and J usage is TRBJ2-6, with a tentative D call TRBD1 (6 bases). Deletions cut 0 bases from V and 0 bases from J, with 18 bases between. CDR3 length equals 19 residues. CDR1 GTSNPN and CDR2 SVGIG come from the germline V gene (reference sequence). CDR3 amino acids: CAWSVSLLGTTSGANVLTF. CDR3 coding DNA: TGTGCCTGGAGTGTAAGTTTGCTTGGGACAACCTCTGGGGCCAACGTCCTGACTTTC.

The J gene is TRBJ1-1, the V gene TRBV10-3; no reliable D call. The germline CDR1 and CDR2 sequences are ENHRY and SYGVKD. CDR3 length: 11 amino acids. Deletions cut 11 bases from V and 2 bases from J, with 9 bases between. The CDR3 here is CAVRENTEAFF. The DNA for the CDR3 is TGTGCCGTTCGGGAAAACACTGAAGCTTTCTTT.

This chain connects TRBV10-3 to TRBJ2-5; D not certain. CDR3 size: 16 residues. The germline V gene has CDR1 ENHRY and CDR2 SYGVKD. Trimming removed 3 bases at V and 7 bases at J, with 21 bases between. The CDR3 DNA sequence: TGTGCCATCAGTGAAACCCCTGAGGACGTGCCTGCGACCCAGTACTTC. Its protein is CAISETPEDVPATQYF.

The gene calls are TRBV6-1 and TRBJ1-4; D is possibly TRBD1 (5 bases). Germline V gene lookup returns CDR1 MNHNS and CDR2 SASEGT. The V gene lost 6 bases and the J gene lost 6 bases, with 11 bases spanning the gap. The CDR3 runs 13 residues. The chain's CDR3 is CASRVRDDEKLFF. The CDR3 nucleotides are TGTGCCAGCAGGGTCCGGGACGATGAAAAACTGTTTTTT.

The DNA of the CDR3 is TGCGCCAGCAGCTCGACAGGGAGCGGGAACACTGAAGCTTTCTTT. Its translation: CASSSTGSGNTEAFF. This chain connects TRBV5-1 to TRBJ1-1; 7 nucleotides agree with TRBD1. V lost 3 bases, J lost 1 base, and 6 bases stayed unmatched. The CDR3 sequence is 15 residues long. Germline V lookup: CDR1 SGHRS, CDR2 YFSETQ.

The chain carries TRBV6-5 and TRBJ1-1, with 9 bases identical to TRBD1. This CDR3 spans 14 amino acids. From germline, CDR1 is MNHEY and CDR2 SVGAGI. The junction had 7 bases not matched to a gene; V was cut back by 6 bases and J by 5 bases. The DNA for the CDR3 is TGTGCCAGCAGGCGACAGGGGGAGGGGACTGAAGCTTTCTTT. It is translated as CASRRQGEGTEAFF.

The rearrangement links TRBV7-9 to TRBJ2-1, with 8 nucleotides matching TRBD2. The CDR3 spans 14 residues. The junction had 8 bases not matched to a gene; V was cut back by 5 bases and J by 8 bases. From germline, CDR1 is SEHNR and CDR2 FQNEAQ (reference sequence). CDR3 coding DNA: TGTGCCAGCAGCCGCCCCCGGGGGGGGGATGAGCAGTTCTTC. It specifies CASSRPRGGDEQFF. Complete variable domain (other parts from reference TRBV7-9 and TRBJ2-1): DTGVSQNPRHKITKRGQNVTFRCDPISEHNRLYWYRQTLGQGPEFLTYFQNEAQLEKSRLLSDRFSAERPKGSFSTLEIQRTEQGDSAMYLCASSRPRGGDEQFFGPGTRLTVL.

The CDR3 spells CASSFPGVKRDRGSEQYF. The CDR3 DNA reads as TGTGCCAGCAGCTTCCCCGGGGTAAAACGGGACAGGGGGTCCGAGCAGTACTTC. This chain uses TRBV7-8 with TRBJ2-7; 11 positions agree with TRBD1. This CDR3 has 18 amino acids. Germline trimming cut 3 bases from V and 6 bases from J; bases unmatched to any gene: 16. Per the germline V gene, CDR1 is SGHVS and CDR2 is FQNEAQ.

The chain links TRBV5-1 to TRBJ1-6; TRBD1 is a possible D gene (5 bases). The germline gives CDR1 SGHRS, CDR2 YFSETQ. The V and J ends lost 2 bases and 7 bases respectively, with 7 bases between them. The CDR3 spans 13 residues. The DNA of the CDR3 is TGCGCCAGCAGCTTAGGGACCAATTCACCCCTCCACTTT. It encodes CASSLGTNSPLHF.

The chain carries TRBV6-5 and TRBJ1-1; D unclear. The CDR3 is made up of 13 amino acids. V was shortened by 6 bases and J by 6 bases, with 14 bases between the two germline ends. Germline loops: CDR1 MNHEY, CDR2 SVGAGI. Here the CDR3 reads CASSPRHAAEAFF. For the CDR3, the DNA is TGTGCCAGCAGCCCTCGACACGCTGCTGAAGCTTTCTTT.

This chain joins TRBV30 and TRBJ1-5; no clear D. CDR3 length: 14 residues. The germline V gene encodes CDR1 GTSNPN and CDR2 SVGIG (reference sequence). V was clipped by 2 bases and J by 0 bases, with 8 bases between them. The CDR3 coding sequence is TGTGCCTGGAGTATCGGGGATAGCAATCAGCCCCAGCATTTT. Its translation: CAWSIGDSNQPQHF.

On this clone itself: The sample holds other DNA sequences that translate to the same CDR3. This chain connects TRBV27 to TRBJ1-2; 11 nucleotides align to TRBD1. CDR3 size: 13 residues. Germline lookup yields CDR1 MNHEY and CDR2 SMNVEV (reference sequence). Trimming at V came to 9 bases and at J to 8 bases, leaving 8 bases not matched to a gene. The DNA for the CDR3 is TGTGCCAGTAGAGGACAGGGGGCGGGCGGCTACACCTTC. This encodes CASRGQGAGGYTF.